Listed below are T cell receptor beta chains from one sample, sequenced in a study of T cell responses to AZD1222 COVID-19 vaccine. Here immunoSEQ multiplex PCR was the method, and the copy in TCRdb shows in-frame clones only, minus some. This sample has 170,000 or so clones, with roughly 88% found just once. The sequences come from peripheral blood, collected 28 days after the second AZD1222 dose. All receptors derive from an adult who received the AZD1222 COVID-19 vaccine. The CDR3 runs from the conserved cysteine through the conserved F or W. Each record gives: J gene, D gene, clone size, V gene, CDR3 DNA, CDR3 protein. The D gene is left open where the match is weak. The size entry is marked missing in some rows and otherwise reads once, few, many or a size class.

j_gene: TRBJ2-1; d_gene: TRBD1; abundance: .; v_gene: TRBV5-1; CDR3nt: TGCGCCAGCAGCTCGGGACAGGGGGCAGGCTACAATGAGCAGTTCTTC; CDR3aa: CASSSGQGAGYNEQFF
j_gene: TRBJ1-1; d_gene: .; abundance: few; v_gene: TRBV5-6; CDR3nt: TGTGCCAGCAGCTTGGTTCAGGCAGAGGCTTTCTTT; CDR3aa: CASSLVQAEAFF
j_gene: TRBJ2-7; d_gene: .; abundance: .; v_gene: TRBV18; CDR3nt: TGTGCCAGCTCGCTCCCGGCGAGGGCTCACGAGCAGTACTTC; CDR3aa: CASSLPARAHEQYF
j_gene: TRBJ2-7; d_gene: TRBD1; abundance: .; v_gene: TRBV5-1; CDR3nt: TGCGCCAGCAGCTTGGCCGGGGGACAGGGCTCCGAGCAGTACTTC; CDR3aa: CASSLAGGQGSEQYF
j_gene: TRBJ2-1; d_gene: .; abundance: .; v_gene: TRBV10-3; CDR3nt: TGTGCCACCTCCCAGGCCTACAATGAGCAGTTCTTC; CDR3aa: CATSQAYNEQFF
j_gene: TRBJ2-1; d_gene: .; abundance: once; v_gene: TRBV6-1; CDR3nt: TGTGCCAGCAGTGAAGCAGCGGTCTACAATGAGCAGTTCTTC; CDR3aa: CASSEAAVYNEQFF
j_gene: TRBJ1-2; d_gene: TRBD1; abundance: .; v_gene: TRBV4-1; CDR3nt: TGCGCCAGCAGCTGGGACAGGACCTATGGCTACACCTTC; CDR3aa: CASSWDRTYGYTF
j_gene: TRBJ1-5; d_gene: .; abundance: .; v_gene: TRBV6-5; CDR3nt: TGTGCCAGCAGTTACTCGAGTAATAGCAATCAGCCCCAGCATTTT; CDR3aa: CASSYSSNSNQPQHF
j_gene: TRBJ2-1; d_gene: TRBD2; abundance: .; v_gene: TRBV19; CDR3nt: TGTGCCAGTAGTACTTCTAGCGGCTCCTACAATGAGCAGTTCTTC; CDR3aa: CASSTSSGSYNEQFF
j_gene: TRBJ2-5; d_gene: .; abundance: .; v_gene: TRBV7-9; CDR3nt: TGTGCCAGCAGCTTAGCGGGGGCAGGAGGCCAAGAGACCCAGTACTTC; CDR3aa: CASSLAGAGGQETQYF
j_gene: TRBJ1-4; d_gene: .; abundance: .; v_gene: TRBV30; CDR3nt: TGTGCCTGGGCTAGGGGAACAACTAATGAAAAACTGTTTTTT; CDR3aa: CAWARGTTNEKLFF
j_gene: TRBJ1-5; d_gene: TRBD1; abundance: .; v_gene: TRBV19; CDR3nt: TGTGCCAGTAGAACGACAGGGACTCAGCCCCAGCATTTT; CDR3aa: CASRTTGTQPQHF
j_gene: TRBJ1-2; d_gene: TRBD1; abundance: .; v_gene: TRBV4-3; CDR3nt: TGCGCCAGCAGCCAAGATCCAGGACAGGGAACTTTTAACTATGGCTACACCTTC; CDR3aa: CASSQDPGQGTFNYGYTF
j_gene: TRBJ2-7; d_gene: .; abundance: .; v_gene: TRBV10-1; CDR3nt: TGCGCCAGCGTGGGGGGCTACGTCTCCTACGAGCAGTACTTC; CDR3aa: CASVGGYVSYEQYF
j_gene: TRBJ2-5; d_gene: .; abundance: .; v_gene: TRBV3-1/TRBV3-2; CDR3nt: TGTGCCAGCAGCCGGGCCGAGACCCAGTACTTC; CDR3aa: CASSRAETQYF
j_gene: TRBJ1-3; d_gene: TRBD1; abundance: .; v_gene: TRBV28; CDR3nt: TGTGCCACCGAGGGGGCGGCCTTGGGAAACACCATATATTTT; CDR3aa: CATEGAALGNTIYF
j_gene: TRBJ1-2; d_gene: .; abundance: .; v_gene: TRBV6-1; CDR3nt: TGTGCCAGCAGTGAAGAGAAAGCAAGTAACTATGGCTACACCTTC; CDR3aa: CASSEEKASNYGYTF
j_gene: TRBJ2-7; d_gene: .; abundance: .; v_gene: TRBV12-3/TRBV12-4; CDR3nt: TGTGCCAGCAGTTCATGGGGGGAGCAGTACTTC; CDR3aa: CASSSWGEQYF
j_gene: TRBJ1-1; d_gene: .; abundance: .; v_gene: TRBV18; CDR3nt: TGTGCCAGCTCACTCTTGGGGCTTAACACTGAAGCTTTCTTT; CDR3aa: CASSLLGLNTEAFF
j_gene: TRBJ1-2; d_gene: .; abundance: .; v_gene: TRBV6-5; CDR3nt: TGTGCCAGCAGTCCCCGACAGGATGGCTACACCTTC; CDR3aa: CASSPRQDGYTF
j_gene: TRBJ2-3; d_gene: .; abundance: .; v_gene: TRBV24-1; CDR3nt: TGTGCCACCAGTGATTCCGGACTGGGAACAGATACGCAGTATTTT; CDR3aa: CATSDSGLGTDTQYF
j_gene: TRBJ1-2; d_gene: TRBD1; abundance: .; v_gene: TRBV29-1; CDR3nt: TGCAGCGCCGCCCGGACAGGGGGCCAGGGCTATGGCTACACCTTC; CDR3aa: CSAARTGGQGYGYTF
j_gene: TRBJ1-5; d_gene: TRBD1; abundance: .; v_gene: TRBV5-6; CDR3nt: TGTGCCAGCAGCTTCAATTGGGACAGGGGCACCAATCAGCCCCAGCATTTT; CDR3aa: CASSFNWDRGTNQPQHF
j_gene: TRBJ2-1; d_gene: .; abundance: .; v_gene: TRBV6-6; CDR3nt: TGTGCCAGCAGTTACTCGAATTACAATGAGCAGTTCTTC; CDR3aa: CASSYSNYNEQFF
j_gene: TRBJ1-4; d_gene: TRBD1; abundance: .; v_gene: TRBV7-8; CDR3nt: TGTGCCAGCAGCCAAGGGGGCCGGGGCGAAAAACTGTTTTTT; CDR3aa: CASSQGGRGEKLFF
j_gene: TRBJ1-6; d_gene: TRBD1; abundance: .; v_gene: TRBV7-8; CDR3nt: TGTGCCAGCAGCTTAGTAGAAGGACAGGGGAACTCACCCCTCCACTTT; CDR3aa: CASSLVEGQGNSPLHF
j_gene: TRBJ1-2; d_gene: .; abundance: .; v_gene: TRBV7-8; CDR3nt: TGTGCCAGCAGCCCGATGCAACGAGCAAGCTATGGCTACACCTTC; CDR3aa: CASSPMQRASYGYTF
j_gene: TRBJ2-2; d_gene: TRBD1; abundance: .; v_gene: TRBV11-2; CDR3nt: TGTGCCAGCAGCGCCTGGACAGGGTCCACCGGGGAGCTGTTTTTT; CDR3aa: CASSAWTGSTGELFF
j_gene: TRBJ1-3; d_gene: .; abundance: once; v_gene: TRBV7-3; CDR3nt: TGTGCCAGCAGCGCAAACTCTGGAAACACCATATATTTT; CDR3aa: CASSANSGNTIYF
j_gene: TRBJ2-4; d_gene: .; abundance: .; v_gene: TRBV3-1/TRBV3-2; CDR3nt: TGTGCCAGCAGCCAGTCGGATCTGGGAACACAGTACTTC; CDR3aa: CASSQSDLGTQYF
j_gene: TRBJ1-1; d_gene: .; abundance: .; v_gene: TRBV5-4; CDR3nt: TGTGCCAGCAGCTTTCCGGGGGCCATGAACACTGAAGCTTTCTTT; CDR3aa: CASSFPGAMNTEAFF
j_gene: TRBJ1-5; d_gene: TRBD1; abundance: .; v_gene: TRBV19; CDR3nt: TGTGCCAGTAGTTTACAGGGGAGTCAGCCCCAGCATTTT; CDR3aa: CASSLQGSQPQHF
j_gene: TRBJ2-7; d_gene: TRBD1; abundance: .; v_gene: TRBV5-1; CDR3nt: TGCGCCAGCAGCCCATCCTCGGGACAGGGGGCCTACGAGCAGTACTTC; CDR3aa: CASSPSSGQGAYEQYF
j_gene: TRBJ2-3; d_gene: TRBD2; abundance: .; v_gene: TRBV4-1; CDR3nt: TGCGCCAGCAGCAGGACCGGGACTAGCGGGGGGCCGAGCACAGATACGCAGTATTTT; CDR3aa: CASSRTGTSGGPSTDTQYF
j_gene: TRBJ1-4; d_gene: .; abundance: once; v_gene: TRBV6-6; CDR3nt: TGTGCCAGCAGTCGGACGGGGGTTCGAGGGGAAAAACTGTTTTTT; CDR3aa: CASSRTGVRGEKLFF
j_gene: TRBJ2-3; d_gene: .; abundance: .; v_gene: TRBV7-2; CDR3nt: TGTGCCAGCAGCTTAGCTCCGGGGAGCGCAGATACGCAGTATTTT; CDR3aa: CASSLAPGSADTQYF
j_gene: TRBJ2-7; d_gene: TRBD1; abundance: .; v_gene: TRBV2; CDR3nt: TGTGCCAGCAGGCAAGACAGGGTAGGCGAGCAGTACTTC; CDR3aa: CASRQDRVGEQYF
j_gene: TRBJ1-1; d_gene: .; abundance: .; v_gene: TRBV5-1; CDR3nt: TGCGCCAGCAGCTTTAACACTGAAGCTTTCTTT; CDR3aa: CASSFNTEAFF
j_gene: TRBJ2-7; d_gene: TRBD1; abundance: .; v_gene: TRBV18; CDR3nt: TGTGCCAGCTCCCCACTCGGGACAGGGCAAGGCGAGCAGTACTTC; CDR3aa: CASSPLGTGQGEQYF
j_gene: TRBJ1-2; d_gene: .; abundance: .; v_gene: TRBV5-1; CDR3nt: TGCGCCAGCAGCTTGGGGCAGGCCAGGGCCCATGGCTACACCTTC; CDR3aa: CASSLGQARAHGYTF
j_gene: TRBJ1-2; d_gene: .; abundance: .; v_gene: TRBV4-1; CDR3nt: TGCGCCAGCAGCCAAGATGTAACAGTCTCAGGCGGCTACACCTTC; CDR3aa: CASSQDVTVSGGYTF
j_gene: TRBJ1-4; d_gene: .; abundance: .; v_gene: TRBV4-2; CDR3nt: TGTGCCAGCAGCCAAGACTTCGGGGGCTATGTTGAAAAACTGTTTTTT; CDR3aa: CASSQDFGGYVEKLFF
j_gene: TRBJ2-3; d_gene: .; abundance: .; v_gene: TRBV6-5; CDR3nt: TGTGCCAGCAGGGGAGGACGGGTCAGCACAGATACGCAGTATTTT; CDR3aa: CASRGGRVSTDTQYF
j_gene: TRBJ2-7; d_gene: .; abundance: .; v_gene: TRBV6-4; CDR3nt: TGTGCCAGCAGTGAAATCCTCTTAAAGAGTAGGGAGCAGTACTTC; CDR3aa: CASSEILLKSREQYF
j_gene: TRBJ1-3; d_gene: .; abundance: .; v_gene: TRBV19; CDR3nt: TGTGCCAGTAGTATCGGGGCTGGAAACACCATATATTTT; CDR3aa: CASSIGAGNTIYF
j_gene: TRBJ1-1; d_gene: .; abundance: .; v_gene: TRBV27; CDR3nt: TGTGCCAGCAGTAAAGGGACGGTGAACACTGAAGCTTTCTTT; CDR3aa: CASSKGTVNTEAFF